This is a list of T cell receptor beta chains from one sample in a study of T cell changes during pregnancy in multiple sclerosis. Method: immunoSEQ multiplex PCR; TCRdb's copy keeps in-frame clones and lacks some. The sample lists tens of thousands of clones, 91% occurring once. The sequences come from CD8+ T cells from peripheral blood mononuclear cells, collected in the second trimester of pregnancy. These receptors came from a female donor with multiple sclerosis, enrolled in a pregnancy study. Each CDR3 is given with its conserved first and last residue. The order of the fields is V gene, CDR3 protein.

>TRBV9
CASSVGGGLQPQHF
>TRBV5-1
CASSLYLVTSGDSYEQYF
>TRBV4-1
CASSYPGLADGDTQYF
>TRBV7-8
CASSFVQGPSQPQHF
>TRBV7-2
CASSLDPRGLAGAETQYF
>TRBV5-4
CASSTGTSLGEYF
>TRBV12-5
CASGTGSSLSEQYF
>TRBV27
CASSLSYRTATYEQYF
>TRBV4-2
CASSQEGGSGNTIYF
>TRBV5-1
CASSSLSGRTDTQYF
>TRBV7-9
CASSQTSGSSGEQFF
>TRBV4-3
CASSQENGGAGELFF
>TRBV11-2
CASSNPSGTTGNSPLHF
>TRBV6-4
CASSVDPGAGDTQYF
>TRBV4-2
CASSPLIPGAYGYTF
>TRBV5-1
CASKREGGGRVAYEQYF
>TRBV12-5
CASGTDSILYEQYF
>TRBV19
CASTIRHSSGNTIYF
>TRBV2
CASSPGGQFF
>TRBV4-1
CASSQEPGRYNEQFF
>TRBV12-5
CASGLLQGFGSGNTIYF
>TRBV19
CASRADTSSGNTIYF
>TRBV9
CASSAQGAGELFF
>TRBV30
CAWNSGAGISGNTIYF
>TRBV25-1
CASSYSRDTIYF
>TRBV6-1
CASSGLAGVSTNTQYF
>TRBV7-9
CASSFPGPPGELFF
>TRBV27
CASSYVTRVYNEQFF
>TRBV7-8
CASSLLQGSGYTF
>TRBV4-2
CASSHRTSGNYEQYF
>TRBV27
CASSVGLFPDQPQHF
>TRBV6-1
CASRSGTTNTGELFF